This T cell receptor (beta chain) was observed in a study of cytomegalovirus exposure and HLA in healthy donors. This clone was detected once. The target antigen is unknown. Measured with immunoSEQ multiplex PCR; TCRdb has only the in-frame clones, and not every one. The sample consists of under 200,000 clones, nearly 90% of them appearing once. This CDR3 comprises 15 residues. The V end lost 5 bases, the J end lost 2 bases, and 12 bases lay between the germline ends. The germline V gene has CDR1 SEHNR and CDR2 FQNEAQ (reference sequence). Study-wide results and limits: The tendency of first-cohort TCR clusters to co-occur in the roughly 130 validation repertoires was the finding of a later analysis.

The V gene is TRBV7-9, the J gene TRBJ2-2, with D tentatively TRBD2 (5 bases). The receptor was derived from a woman aged 18-29 years in good health and CMV-seropositive. The specimen was PBMCs. The CDR3 DNA follows: TGTGCCAGCAGCCATGTAGCGAGAAACACCGGGGAGCTGTTTTTT. This encodes CASSHVARNTGELFF.